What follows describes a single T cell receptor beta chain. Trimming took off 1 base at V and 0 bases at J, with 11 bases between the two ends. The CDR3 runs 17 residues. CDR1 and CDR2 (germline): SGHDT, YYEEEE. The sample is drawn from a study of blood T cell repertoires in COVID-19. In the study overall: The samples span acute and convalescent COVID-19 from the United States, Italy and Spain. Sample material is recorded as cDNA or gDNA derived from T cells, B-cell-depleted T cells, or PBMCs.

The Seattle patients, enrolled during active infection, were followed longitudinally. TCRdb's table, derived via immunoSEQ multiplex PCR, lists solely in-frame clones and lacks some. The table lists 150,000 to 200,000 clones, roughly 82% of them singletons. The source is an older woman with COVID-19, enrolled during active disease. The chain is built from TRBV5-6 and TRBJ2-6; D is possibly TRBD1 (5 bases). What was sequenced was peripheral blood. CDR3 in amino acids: CASSLRQPLSGANVLTF. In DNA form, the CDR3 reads TGTGCCAGCAGCTTGCGACAGCCACTCTCTGGGGCCAACGTCCTGACTTTC.